This T cell receptor (beta chain) was observed in a study of blood T cells in healthy people across ages. The overall study: The template switching approach captured approximately one barcoded beta molecule for every two T cells. Study-level findings and limits: The long-lived group displayed more naive CD4+ cells, plus higher diversity, than the aged donors did. The authors considered diversity estimates from one million T cells to be underestimates.

V lost 0 bases to trimming and J lost 5 bases, with 19 bases between them. The CDR3 contains 17 residues. The germline V gene encodes CDR1 LNHNV and CDR2 YYDKDF (reference sequence). Sample-barcoded 5' priming and a J-beta primer mix drove a second PCR of 7 to 11 cycles. All samples gave at least 3 million CDR3-containing paired-end reads. MiXCR was run by TCRdb on the 5' RACE reads, yielding one entry per CDR3 protein. The table includes 600,000 or so distinct CDR3 sequences, around 21% detected once. To note about this clonotype: Antigen unknown.

The rearrangement links TRBV15 to TRBJ1-2; tentatively, D is TRBD1 (6 bases). The TCR originated in a man aged 70 or older in good health. Material: blood. CDR3 protein: CATSRDVGGEGRYGYTF. The CDR3 bases are TGTGCCACCAGCAGAGATGTAGGGGGAGAGGGTCGGTATGGCTACACCTTC.